The T cell receptor (beta chain) described here comes from a study of OX40 agonist ivuxolimab in advanced cancers. Study context: Of mixed ages from about 23 to 90 and averaging about 60 years, the group was 65% to 85% male. Partial responses were recorded for three patients, including one with hepatocellular carcinoma and two with cutaneous melanoma. Findings and caveats of the study: Clones of CD4+ and CD8+ blood T cells grew by week 6 at doses of 0.1 to 3.0 mg/kg. Among T cells, CD8+ cells averaged more expanded clones than CD4+ cells.

Comment on this clone: The antigen is not known.

This CDR3 is 14 amino acids long. CDR1 and CDR2 from the germline V gene are MGHDK and SYGVNS. Losses at the gene ends were 6 bases for V and 7 bases for J; bases not matched to a gene: 3. The table came from immunoSEQ multiplex PCR; TCRdb's copy has only in-frame clones and leaves some out. The sample records about 46,000 clones, 70% to 90% being singletons. Material: CD4+ or CD8+ T cells sorted from blood, obtained in a trial of the OX40 agonist ivuxolimab. This chain links TRBV25-1 with TRBJ1-6; 10 nucleotides align to TRBD1. This TCR was sampled from an adult with an advanced solid tumor such as melanoma, head and neck, liver or kidney cancer. The CDR3: CASRRGQGNSPLHF. The CDR3 DNA is TGTGCCAGCAGGAGGGGACAGGGGAATTCACCCCTCCACTTT.